These 15 T cell receptor beta chains share one sample of origin, sequenced in a study of blood T cell repertoires in COVID-19. TCRdb keeps only in-frame clones here, not all; method: immunoSEQ multiplex PCR. The repertoire includes about 20,000 clones, 85% to 90% of them detected once, and 7% to 9% sits in the top ten. Sequenced: peripheral blood. The receptors originated from an older woman with active COVID-19.

The chain combines TRBV13 with TRBJ2-6, with TRBD1 as a possible D gene (5 bases). The CDR3 is 15 residues long. The germline V gene encodes CDR1 PRHDT and CDR2 FYEKMQ (reference sequence). Deletions cut 5 bases from V and 0 bases from J, with 8 bases between. CDR3 nucleotide sequence: TGTGCCAGCAGCATTAGGGGCTCTGGGGCCAACGTCCTGACTTTC. This codes for CASSIRGSGANVLTF.

The chain is built from TRBV6-5 and TRBJ1-4; tentative D call: TRBD1 (5 bases). The V gene's germline CDR1 is MNHEY and CDR2 SVGAGI. With 8 bases removed from V and 5 bases from J, the gap between germline ends came to 15 bases. The CDR3 is made up of 14 amino acids. As DNA, the CDR3 is TGTGCCAGCGGGCGACAGTTCGACAATGAAAAACTGTTTTTT. This encodes CASGRQFDNEKLFF.

The CDR3: CSVRRGASSYEQYF. The CDR3 DNA follows: TGCAGCGTGCGCCGGGGGGCAAGCTCCTACGAGCAGTACTTC. This chain connects TRBV29-1 to TRBJ2-7; the D gene is possibly TRBD2 (7 bases). The ends were cut back, 6 bases at V and 0 bases at J, with 15 bases in the middle. CDR3 size: 14 residues. Germline V gene sequence: CDR1 SQVTM, CDR2 ANQGSEA.

The rearrangement uses TRBV15 and TRBJ2-3, with D unresolved. This CDR3 contains 16 residues. V dropped 0 bases and J dropped 1 base, with 11 bases sitting between them. Germline V gives CDR1 LNHNV, CDR2 YYDKDF (reference sequence). Written as DNA, the CDR3 is TGTGCCACCAGCAGAGATCTGCCAGGCGGCACAGATACGCAGTATTTT. Protein: CATSRDLPGGTDTQYF.

The chain recombines TRBV3-1 (or the pseudogene TRBV3-2) with TRBJ2-2, with a tentative D call TRBD2 (5 bases). Trimming removed 4 bases at V and 1 base at J, with 16 bases between. The CDR3 spans 17 residues. Germline CDR1 LGHDT, CDR2 YNNKEL (reference sequence). Written as DNA, the CDR3 is TGTGCCAGCAGCCTCGTGGGTGGACTCCTGAACACCGGGGAGCTGTTTTTT. Translated, it gives CASSLVGGLLNTGELFF.

V is TRBV5-1 and J is TRBJ2-5; 10 bases match TRBD2. The J segment lost 2 bases and the V segment lost 4 bases, leaving 11 bases of the junction unmatched. Per the germline V gene, CDR1 is SGHRS and CDR2 is YFSETQ. This CDR3 has 17 residues. CDR3 loop: CASSPFKAGGSQETQYF. CDR3 bases: TGCGCCAGCAGCCCCTTTAAAGCGGGGGGGTCTCAAGAGACCCAGTACTTC.

The chain links TRBV18 to TRBJ1-1; 8 nucleotides line up with TRBD1. Germline CDR1 is KGHSH and CDR2 is LQKENI. The V and J ends lost 2 bases and 1 base, in that order; junction bases with no gene match: 3. The CDR3 loop spans 15 amino acids. The CDR3 loop is CASSPVTGANTEAFF. The CDR3 DNA follows: TGTGCCAGCTCACCAGTGACAGGGGCGAACACTGAAGCTTTCTTT.

V and J are TRBV2 and TRBJ1-5; TRBD1 is a possible D gene (6 bases). The CDR3 runs to 13 residues. Per the germline V gene, CDR1 is SNHLY and CDR2 is FYNNEI. V was trimmed by 7 bases and J by 4 bases, leaving 11 bases between them. The CDR3 DNA follows: TGTGCCAGCACGGGGACAAGGAATCAGCCCCAGCATTTT. It is translated as CASTGTRNQPQHF.

The genes are TRBV6-2 or TRBV6-3 and TRBJ1-5; perhaps TRBD1 as D (6 bases). The CDR3 consists of 15 residues. CDR1 is MNHEY and CDR2 is SVGEGT in the germline V gene. The V gene lost 6 bases and the J gene lost 6 bases, with 18 bases spanning the gap. The CDR3 sequence is CASSKGGGGGQPQHF. The DNA for the CDR3 is TGTGCCAGCAGCAAGGGGGGGGGCGGCGGTCAGCCCCAGCATTTT.

This chain uses TRBV2 with TRBJ1-5; D gene uncertain. In germline, CDR1 is SNHLY, CDR2 FYNNEI. Trimming cost V 6 bases and J 5 bases, with 14 bases left between them. The CDR3 loop spans 14 amino acids. This CDR3 is CASRADIAYQPQHF. The CDR3 region has the DNA TGTGCCAGCAGGGCTGACATCGCCTATCAGCCCCAGCATTTT.

The chain combines TRBV5-6 with TRBJ2-7; tentatively, D is TRBD1 (7 bases). The CDR3 sequence is 16 residues long. Trimming took 1 base from V and 7 from J, leaving 21 bases between them. Germline CDR1 SGHDT, CDR2 YYEEEE. The CDR3 nucleotides read TGTGCCAGCAGCTTGCGTGCGGGACAGATATTCGGAGAGCAGTACTTC. It yields the protein CASSLRAGQIFGEQYF.

The chain is built from TRBV7-3 and TRBJ2-3, with TRBD2 as a possible D gene (6 bases). Trimming left V 5 bases short and J 4 bases short, with 13 bases between. Germline CDR1 reads SGHTA; CDR2 reads FQGTGA. The CDR3 consists of 14 residues. The CDR3 sequence is CASSRLGGPDTQYF. DNA of the CDR3: TGTGCCAGCAGCAGACTAGGAGGCCCAGATACGCAGTATTTT.

There are a few counts of this clone. The chain links TRBV4-2 to TRBJ1-5, with unresolved D. CDR3 size: 14 residues. CDR1 and CDR2 (germline): LGHNA, YNFKEQ. V gave up 1 base and J gave up 2 bases, with 6 bases separating them. DNA of the CDR3: TGTGCCAGCAGCCAAGCCGGGGGCAATCAGCCCCAGCATTTT. It translates to CASSQAGGNQPQHF.

V is TRBV27 and J is TRBJ1-1; possible D gene TRBD1, 6 bases. V gave up 10 bases and J gave up 4 bases, with 22 bases separating them. CDR3 size: 15 residues. From germline, CDR1 is MNHEY and CDR2 SMNVEV (reference sequence). CDR3 protein: CATTRQAGGGTEAFF. CDR3 nucleotides: TGTGCCACCACTAGACAGGCGGGGGGGGGCACTGAAGCTTTCTTT.

The genes are TRBV3-1 (or the pseudogene TRBV3-2) and TRBJ2-1, with D maybe TRBD2 (5 bases). Trimming stripped 0 bases from V and 12 bases from J, with 18 bases between. This CDR3 region has 15 residues. Per germline, CDR1 LGHDT and CDR2 YNNKEL (reference sequence). The CDR3 loop is CASSQDPSPRGRQFF. CDR3 nucleotides: TGTGCCAGCAGCCAAGATCCCTCCCCCCGAGGGAGGCAGTTCTTC.